The 9 T cell receptor beta chains presented below share a single source sample, sequenced in a study of cytomegalovirus exposure and HLA in healthy donors. PCR used 60 Vbeta primers and 13 Jbeta primers. Generated by immunoSEQ multiplex PCR, the TCRdb table keeps only in-frame clones and is missing some. The repertoire consists of some 100,000 clones, with approximately 76% occurring once and the leading ten covering 3.5% to 5%. Sequencing was done on a sample of PBMCs. The source of these receptors is a man aged 40-49 years in good health and CMV-seronegative.

This chain connects TRBV9 to TRBJ1-2, with D maybe TRBD1 (5 bases). Germline V gives CDR1 SGDLS, CDR2 YYNGEE. The CDR3 sequence is 14 residues long. With 3 bases removed from V and 5 bases from J, the gap between germline ends came to 14 bases. CDR3 amino acids: CASSGVQGGYGYTF. The CDR3 coding sequence is TGTGCCAGCAGCGGGGTCCAGGGAGGGTATGGCTACACCTTC.

Of note for this clone: Other DNA sequences in the same sample also yield this CDR3. The chain is built from TRBV4-2 and TRBJ2-1; TRBD1 matches at 7 bases. There are 18 residues in the CDR3. V was pared by 0 bases and J by 2 bases, with 10 bases of the junction left unmatched. The germline V gene encodes CDR1 LGHNA and CDR2 YNFKEQ. CDR3 sequence (DNA): TGTGCCAGCAGCCAAGAAACCACTGGCAGGGGGACCTACAATGAGCAGTTCTTC. It yields the protein CASSQETTGRGTYNEQFF.

Only a few counts were recorded for this clone. The V call is TRBV9, the J call TRBJ1-2; 7 nucleotides agree with TRBD1. The CDR3 consists of 16 residues. Germline V gene data show CDR1 as SGDLS and CDR2 as YYNGEE. Unmatched junction bases numbered 19, after V lost 10 bases and J lost 4 bases. The CDR3 DNA reads TGTGCCGCCGAAGGGGGCGACCCACAGGTGGGCTATGGCTACACCTTC. Translated, it gives CAAEGGDPQVGYGYTF.

A remark on this clone: Other DNA sequences in the sample encode the same CDR3. V usage is TRBV5-5 and J usage is TRBJ1-4; 10 bases are a match to TRBD1. The trim removed 0 bases at V and 8 bases at J, leaving 4 bases unmatched. The CDR3 has 15 amino acids. Germline V gene sequence: CDR1 SGHKS, CDR2 YYEKEE (reference sequence). In DNA form, the CDR3 reads TGTGCCAGCAGCTTGGGGGACAGGGGAGGAGAAAAACTGTTTTTT. Protein: CASSLGDRGGEKLFF.

This clone came up a few times. V and J are TRBV2 and TRBJ1-1, with D possibly TRBD1 on 5 matching bases. The CDR3 extends over 13 amino acids. Looked up from germline, CDR1 is SNHLY and CDR2 is FYNNEI. V lost 3 bases and J lost 3, with 8 bases in between. This chain's CDR3 is CASSDRQYTEAFF. The CDR3 DNA follows: TGTGCCAGCAGTGACCGACAGTACACTGAAGCTTTCTTT.

The chain joins TRBV30 to TRBJ2-4, with D possibly being TRBD2 (6 bases). The J call may be in error: the DNA end matches TRBJ2-7 better. Germline CDR1 and CDR2: GTSNPN and SVGIG (reference sequence). The CDR3 sequence is 12 residues long. The CDR3 coding sequence is TGTGCCTGGAGGCCCCCAGCGGGCGAGCAGTACTTC. It translates to CAWRPPAGEQYF.

This clone was picked up a small number of times. J is TRBJ1-1 and V is TRBV6-1; D is undetermined. The CDR3 consists of 13 residues. Germline CDR1 is MNHNS and CDR2 is SASEGT. The germline V and J ends were trimmed by 8 bases and 0 bases, with 10 bases remaining between them. DNA of the CDR3: TGTGCCAGCGGCCCCTTGCTGAACACTGAAGCTTTCTTT. It is translated as CASGPLLNTEAFF.

The rearrangement uses TRBV2 and TRBJ2-7; 11 nucleotides line up with TRBD2. V gave up 4 bases and J gave up 4 bases; unmatched junction bases: 6. The CDR3 totals 15 residues. Germline V gives CDR1 SNHLY, CDR2 FYNNEI. The CDR3 loop reads CASSGLAGGQYEQYV. CDR3 in DNA: TGTGCCAGCAGTGGGCTAGCGGGGGGCCAGTACGAGCAGTACGTC.

In its sample, this clone was seen once. J is TRBJ2-1 and V is TRBV27, with D perhaps matching TRBD1 (5 bases). The V end was cut by 2 bases, the J end by 0 bases, with 14 bases between. Germline values: CDR1 MNHEY, CDR2 SMNVEV (reference sequence). The CDR3 has 17 amino acids. This CDR3 is CASSLPRQSSSYNEQFF. CDR3 nucleotides: TGTGCCAGCAGTTTACCCCGACAGTCATCCTCCTACAATGAGCAGTTCTTC.